These 10 T cell receptor beta chains originate from one sample sequenced in a study of PD-1 blockade in classical Hodgkin lymphoma. Sample time point: cycle 4 day 1 (C4D1), after more than 5 weeks of nivolumab. Every patient was affected by relapse after autologous stem cell transplantation, while exposure to brentuximab vedotin was not uniform. Sequencing was performed with immunoSEQ multiplex PCR; in TCRdb, only in-frame clones are kept and a portion is missing. The sample consists of around 9,600 clones, approximately 90% of them appearing once. The material sequenced was peripheral blood mononuclear cells (PBMCs), taken before the fourth cycle of nivolumab. The receptors originated from a human donor with classical Hodgkin lymphoma.

This sequence joins TRBV5-4 and TRBJ2-2, with 7 positions matching TRBD1. The germline V gene encodes CDR1 SGHNT and CDR2 YYREEE (reference sequence). The CDR3 spans 17 residues. V was clipped by 4 bases and J by 1 base; unmatched bases: 10. The chain's CDR3 is CASSPNRGYGNTGELFF. In DNA form, the CDR3 reads TGTGCCAGCAGCCCAAACAGGGGTTACGGGAACACCGGGGAGCTGTTTTTT.

This sequence joins TRBV2 and TRBJ2-7, with unresolved D. Trimming cost V 1 base and J 4 bases, with 11 bases left between them. This CDR3 is built from 14 residues. Germline lookup yields CDR1 SNHLY and CDR2 FYNNEI. This CDR3 reads CASSEGAGSYEQYF. In DNA, the CDR3 is TGTGCCAGCAGTGAAGGGGCAGGTTCTTACGAGCAGTACTTC.

The chain carries TRBV19 and TRBJ2-7; TRBD2 matches at 7 bases. The junction had 19 bases not matched to a gene; V was cut back by 5 bases and J by 6 bases. The CDR3 runs to 17 residues. Germline V gene data show CDR1 as LNHDA and CDR2 as SQIVND (reference sequence). The CDR3 here is CASSLGGKRLAKFEQYF. In DNA, the CDR3 is TGTGCCAGTAGTCTCGGGGGAAAGAGACTAGCTAAGTTCGAGCAGTACTTC.

The genes are TRBV7-6 and TRBJ2-2; D may be TRBD2 (5 bases). Germline lookup yields CDR1 SGHVS and CDR2 FNYEAQ. The CDR3 runs 13 residues. V was cut by 2 bases and J by 7 bases, with 8 bases left in between. The CDR3 DNA follows: TGTGCCAGCAGCTTATTTGGGAGCGGGGAGCTGTTTTTT. This sequence encodes CASSLFGSGELFF.

This clone showed up just a few times. The chain combines TRBV19 with TRBJ2-7, with TRBD1 identical over 10 bases. The ends lost 5 bases at V and 3 bases at J; junction bases unmatched: 10. CDR3 size: 16 residues. Germline V gives CDR1 LNHDA, CDR2 SQIVND (reference sequence). The CDR3 sequence: CASSSIPRDRGYEQYF. CDR3 bases: TGTGCCAGTAGTTCCATCCCCCGGGACAGGGGCTACGAGCAGTACTTC.

CDR3 sequence: CASSTGTGREKLFF. The DNA for the CDR3 is TGCGCCAGCAGTACCGGGACAGGACGGGAAAAACTGTTTTTT. V is TRBV10-1 and J is TRBJ1-4, with 8 bases matching TRBD1. Per the germline V gene, CDR1 is WNHNN and CDR2 is SYGVQD (reference sequence). There are 14 residues in the CDR3. The J segment lost 8 bases and the V segment lost 5 bases, leaving 7 bases of the junction unmatched.

J is TRBJ1-2 and V is TRBV9, with unresolved D. Per the germline V gene, CDR1 is SGDLS and CDR2 is YYNGEE. The CDR3 has 14 residues. V lost 4 bases and J 4 bases, leaving 14 bases between the germline ends. The chain's CDR3 is CASSLEGEVYGYTF. CDR3 DNA sequence: TGTGCCAGCAGCCTGGAGGGCGAGGTCTATGGCTACACCTTC.

This chain uses TRBV5-6 with TRBJ1-1; D gene ambiguous. The CDR3 covers 13 residues. The germline V gene encodes CDR1 SGHDT and CDR2 YYEEEE. The germline V and J ends were trimmed by 1 base and 6 bases, with 10 bases remaining between them. CDR3 bases: TGTGCCAGCAGCTTGAAGGGAAGCCCTGAAGCTTTCTTT. This sequence encodes CASSLKGSPEAFF.

The sample holds one count of this clone. V usage is TRBV5-5 and J usage is TRBJ2-2; no clear D. There are 16 residues in the CDR3. From germline, CDR1 is SGHKS and CDR2 YYEKEE (reference sequence). The V end lost 4 bases, the J end lost 3 bases, and 16 bases lay between the germline ends. The CDR3 nucleotides are TGTGCCAGCAGCCTCTCAGGAGCCCTATACACCGGGGAGCTGTTTTTT. Protein product: CASSLSGALYTGELFF.

As concerns this clone: A junction end diverges from the germline sequence, so it may reflect a read error. The J gene is TRBJ1-6, the V gene TRBV2, with TRBD1 matching over 7 bases. CDR1 and CDR2 from the germline V gene are SNHLY and FYNNEI. The CDR3 runs 15 residues. Here the CDR3 reads CASREDRAYNSPLHF. The DNA for the CDR3 is TGTGCCAGCAGAGAAGACAGGGCCTATAATTCACCCCTCCACTTT.